Reported below is one TCR beta chain. Samples were assayed with immunoSEQ v3.0 at survey level. TCRdb's copy holds only in-frame clones and misses some; the assay was immunoSEQ multiplex PCR. The sample has nearly 50,000 clones; about 81% are singletons. Germline V gene lookup returns CDR1 MNHEY and CDR2 SVGAGI. V lost 2 bases and J 4 bases, leaving 14 bases between the germline ends. This CDR3 comprises 16 residues. The data originate from a study of long-term antiretroviral therapy in people with HIV. Sample: unsorted PBMCs, taken 0.8 years after starting antiretroviral therapy. The rearrangement links TRBV6-5 to TRBJ2-2; TRBD1 is a possible D gene (6 bases). This receptor was obtained from a woman in her late teens or twenties with HIV. The CDR3 DNA reads TGTGCCAGCAGTTACGCCGGGCAGGGGTTCACCGGGGAGCTGTTTTTT. This sequence encodes CASSYAGQGFTGELFF.